The next 25 T cell receptor beta chains were all read from a single sample in a study of CD8 T cells in Susac syndrome. Random hexamers were used to reverse transcribe about 0.5 to 1 ug of RNA. A single record per CDR3 protein comes from TCRdb applying MiXCR to the immunoSEQ multiplex PCR reads. The table has about 49,000 distinct CDR3 sequences, 93% seen once. The source material was CD8+ T cells from PBMCs. These receptors all come from a human donor in good health.

The rearrangement uses TRBV5-6 and TRBJ1-1; the match to TRBD1 covers 8 bases. The CDR3 extends over 13 amino acids. V was pared by 4 bases and J by 7 bases, with 6 bases of the junction left unmatched. Looked up from germline, CDR1 is SGHDT and CDR2 is YYEEEE. As DNA, the CDR3 is TGTGCCAGCAGCCCTGGGACAGGACTTGAAGCTTTCTTT. Translating gives CASSPGTGLEAFF.

J is TRBJ2-5 and V is TRBV28, with D tentatively TRBD1 (7 bases). Trimming took off 7 bases at V and 1 base at J, with 19 bases between the two ends. Germline loops: CDR1 MDHEN, CDR2 SYDVKM. CDR3 length equals 16 residues. The DNA of the CDR3 is TGTGCCAGCACCTCTCAGGGGGGCAGGCTCCAAGAGACCCAGTACTTC. It yields the protein CASTSQGGRLQETQYF.

This clonotype was picked up one time. The chain uses TRBV24-1 and TRBJ2-3, with 10 bases identical to TRBD1. V was pared by 2 bases and J by 4 bases, with 5 bases of the junction left unmatched. This CDR3 comprises 16 residues. Looked up from germline, CDR1 is KGHDR and CDR2 is SFDVKD. CDR3 loop: CATSDSPTGGADTQYF. For the CDR3, the DNA is TGTGCCACCAGTGATTCCCCGACAGGGGGCGCAGATACGCAGTATTTT.

The chain combines TRBV29-1 with TRBJ2-4; either TRBD1 or TRBD2 may fit D (5 bases each). The CDR3 is 11 amino acids. In germline, CDR1 is SQVTM, CDR2 ANQGSEA. V lost 0 bases to trimming and J lost 15 bases, with 12 bases between them. CDR3: CSVEEVGTSYF. CDR3 DNA sequence: TGCAGCGTTGAAGAGGTAGGGACGTCGTACTTC.

This chain joins TRBV13 and TRBJ2-5; the match to TRBD2 covers 10 bases. The germline gives CDR1 PRHDT, CDR2 FYEKMQ (reference sequence). There are 14 residues in the CDR3. The trim removed 4 bases at V and 4 bases at J, leaving 3 bases unmatched. In DNA, the CDR3 is TGTGCCAGCAGCTCTAGCGGGAGCGGAGAGACCCAGTACTTC. Its protein is CASSSSGSGETQYF.

The genes are TRBV7-9 and TRBJ2-7, with 11 bases fitting TRBD1. Per the germline V gene, CDR1 is SEHNR and CDR2 is FQNEAQ (reference sequence). The CDR3 covers 14 residues. V lost 5 bases to trimming and J lost 5 bases; unmatched junction nucleotides: 5. CDR3 coding DNA: TGTGCCAGCAGCGTGGGACAGGGGGTTCACGAGCAGTACTTC. It yields the protein CASSVGQGVHEQYF.

The chain recombines TRBV19 with TRBJ2-1; 9 nucleotides align to TRBD2. Germline V lookup: CDR1 LNHDA, CDR2 SQIVND (reference sequence). The CDR3 covers 15 residues. Trimming removed 8 bases from V and 1 base from J; junction bases left unmatched: 6. The CDR3 loop is CASSNSGSSYNEQFF. Written as DNA, the CDR3 is TGTGCCAGTTCTAATAGCGGGAGTTCCTACAATGAGCAGTTCTTC.

This clonotype was seen a single time. The chain has TRBV11-2 and TRBJ2-3; TRBD2 matches at 8 bases. Germline values: CDR1 SGHAT, CDR2 FQNNGV. Trimming removed 3 bases from V and 0 bases from J; junction bases left unmatched: 2. The CDR3 covers 15 residues. The CDR3 DNA sequence: TGTGCCAGCAGCTTTAGCGGGGCTAGCACAGATACGCAGTATTTT. The encoded protein is CASSFSGASTDTQYF.

The chain uses TRBV2 and TRBJ2-1; D is unresolved. CDR1 is SNHLY, CDR2 FYNNEI, per germline. V dropped 10 bases and J dropped 8 bases, with 15 bases sitting between them. The CDR3 has 12 residues. CDR3 sequence (DNA): TGTGCCACCCCGACCCGAGAGGATGAGCAGTTCTTC. Residues: CATPTREDEQFF.

The chain joins TRBV12-5 to TRBJ2-1, with 8 nucleotides matching TRBD2. The CDR3 totals 14 residues. Germline V gives CDR1 LGHNT, CDR2 FRNRAP. V was pared by 9 bases and J by 0 bases, with 4 bases of the junction left unmatched. CDR3 in amino acids: CASGTSGSYNEQFF. The DNA of the CDR3 is TGTGCTAGCGGTACTAGCGGCTCCTACAATGAGCAGTTCTTC.

The chain recombines TRBV27 with TRBJ2-1, with 8 bases lining up with TRBD2. The CDR3 covers 14 residues. Germline V gene sequence: CDR1 MNHEY, CDR2 SMNVEV (reference sequence). J lost 8 bases, V lost 2 bases, and 5 bases had no gene match. The CDR3 sequence: CASSLISGSDEQFF. The CDR3 nucleotides are TGTGCCAGCAGTTTAATCAGCGGGAGCGATGAGCAGTTCTTC.

V gene TRBV2 combines with J gene TRBJ2-3, with 11 positions matching TRBD1. The CDR3 has 16 amino acids. Germline V gene sequence: CDR1 SNHLY, CDR2 FYNNEI. Trimming removed 8 bases from V and 8 bases from J; junction bases left unmatched: 15. Here the CDR3 DNA reads TGTGCCAGCGGGACAGGGGGACTAGTGCCTGTCGGTACGCAGTATTTT. The encoded protein is CASGTGGLVPVGTQYF.

The chain links TRBV28 to TRBJ2-3, with 9 bases aligning to TRBD2. The CDR3 runs to 15 residues. Germline V CDR1 and CDR2: MDHEN, SYDVKM. V shed 3 bases, J shed 5 bases, and the junction held 6 bases outside the gene matches. In DNA form, the CDR3 reads TGTGCCAGCAGTTTGGGAGCGGGGGGCAGAGATACGCAGTATTTT. Encoded protein: CASSLGAGGRDTQYF.

This sequence joins TRBV9 and TRBJ1-1, with D hard to call. CDR1 SGDLS and CDR2 YYNGEE come from the germline V gene. The CDR3 is 13 residues long. V was clipped by 0 bases and J by 8 bases, with 11 bases between them. CDR3 DNA sequence: TGTGCCAGCAGCGTAGGCGGCAGTCCCGAAGCTTTCTTT. This encodes CASSVGGSPEAFF. Based on the CDR3 plus reference TRBV9 and TRBJ1-1, the full variable domain is DSGVTQTPKHLITATGQRVTLRCSPRSGDLSVYWYQQSLDQGLQFLIQYYNGEERAKGNILERFSAQQFPDLHSELNLSSLELGDSALYFCASSVGGSPEAFFGQGTRLTVV.

The chain employs TRBV27 and TRBJ2-1; D not resolved. The germline V gene encodes CDR1 MNHEY and CDR2 SMNVEV (reference sequence). This CDR3 region has 11 residues. Trimming shortened V by 6 bases and J by 5 bases, and 5 bases separated the two germline ends. The CDR3 sequence is CASRKNNEQFF. DNA for the CDR3: TGTGCCAGCAGGAAAAACAATGAGCAGTTCTTC.

The chain uses TRBV28 and TRBJ2-7, with 11 nucleotides matching TRBD2. V was clipped by 3 bases and J by 7 bases; unmatched bases: 5. The V gene's germline CDR1 is MDHEN and CDR2 SYDVKM. The CDR3 is 14 residues long. The CDR3 loop is CASSLLTSGIEQYF. CDR3 coding DNA: TGTGCCAGCAGTTTGCTGACTAGCGGGATTGAGCAGTACTTC. The full variable domain, with the rest looked up from reference TRBV28 and TRBJ2-7, is DVKVTQSSRYLVKRTGEKVFLECVQDMDHENMFWYRQDPGLGLRLIYFSYDVKMKEKGDIPEGYSVSREKKERFSLILESASTNQTSMYLCASSLLTSGIEQYFGPGTRLTVT.

The chain joins TRBV29-1 to TRBJ2-3; TRBD1 matches 10 bases. The V and J ends lost 5 bases and 5 bases, in that order; junction bases with no gene match: 4. This CDR3 has 13 residues. Germline lookup yields CDR1 SQVTM and CDR2 ANQGSEA. The chain's CDR3 is CSVRDRGRDTQYF. For the CDR3, the DNA is TGCAGCGTTCGAGACAGGGGGCGAGATACGCAGTATTTT.

This clonotype has a handful of counts. The chain combines TRBV28 with TRBJ2-7; no clear D. The CDR3 covers 11 residues. V lost 5 bases, J lost 1 base, and 3 bases lay in between. The germline gives CDR1 MDHEN, CDR2 SYDVKM. CDR3 residues: CASSRSYEQYF. The CDR3 nucleotides read TGTGCCAGCAGTCGATCCTACGAGCAGTACTTC.

The CDR3 loop is CASSRYGRDEQFF. CDR3 bases: TGTGCCAGCTCACGGTATGGACGCGATGAGCAGTTCTTC. The chain carries TRBV18 and TRBJ2-1, with no clear D. Trimming cost V 4 bases and J 8 bases, with 12 bases left between them. Germline values: CDR1 KGHSH, CDR2 LQKENI. The length of the CDR3 is 13 residues. The full variable domain, rest sourced from reference TRBV18 and TRBJ2-1, is NAGVMQNPRHLVRRRGQEARLRCSPMKGHSHVYWYRQLPEEGLKFMVYLQKENIIDESGMPKERFSAEFPKEGPSILRIQQVVRGDSAAYFCASSRYGRDEQFFGPGTRLTVL.

The rearrangement links TRBV2 to TRBJ2-1; D is possibly TRBD1 (5 bases). CDR1 and CDR2 from the germline V gene are SNHLY and FYNNEI. V lost 6 bases and J 5 bases, leaving 5 bases between the germline ends. The CDR3 contains 11 residues. The CDR3 here is CASRGDNEQFF. The CDR3 coding sequence is TGTGCCAGCAGAGGGGACAATGAGCAGTTCTTC. The entire variable domain, with the rest obtained from reference TRBV2 and TRBJ2-1, is as follows: EPEVTQTPSHQVTQMGQEVILRCVPISNHLYFYWYRQILGQKVEFLVSFYNNEISEKSEIFDDQFSVERPDGSNFTLKIRSTKLEDSAMYFCASRGDNEQFFGPGTRLTVL.

This chain uses TRBV27 with TRBJ2-3, with a tentative D call TRBD2 (5 bases). Trimming left V 6 bases short and J 0 bases short, with 10 bases between. This CDR3 spans 14 amino acids. CDR1 is MNHEY and CDR2 is SMNVEV in the germline V gene (reference sequence). CDR3 sequence: CASSTGISTDTQYF. Here the CDR3 DNA reads TGTGCCAGCAGCACCGGGATTAGCACAGATACGCAGTATTTT.

In its sample, this clonotype was seen a few times. This chain joins TRBV29-1 and TRBJ2-7; D perhaps matches TRBD2 (6 bases). Per germline, CDR1 SQVTM and CDR2 ANQGSEA. Between the trimmed V and J ends, which lost 0 bases and 0 bases, there was a span of 12 bases. The CDR3 is 15 residues long. The CDR3 protein is CSVEDPGTASYEQYF. The DNA of the CDR3 is TGCAGCGTTGAAGATCCGGGGACTGCCTCCTACGAGCAGTACTTC.

The chain joins TRBV21-1 to TRBJ2-4. TRBV21-1 is annotated as a pseudogene. This CDR3 spans 13 amino acids. For the CDR3, the DNA is TGTGCCAGCACCACAGGGGCCAGAAACATTCAGTACTTC. Its protein product is CASTTGARNIQYF.

This clonotype was detected only once. As DNA, the CDR3 is TGCGCCAGCAGCGTGACAGGGGCGGCCAAAAACATTCAGTACTTC. This codes for CASSVTGAAKNIQYF. The rearrangement uses TRBV5-1 and TRBJ2-4; 8 bases match TRBD1. This CDR3 region has 15 residues. With 4 bases clipped from V and 1 base from J, the junction kept 4 bases outside the gene matches. Germline values: CDR1 SGHRS, CDR2 YFSETQ.

The chain recombines TRBV28 with TRBJ2-7, with a tentative D call TRBD2 (6 bases). There are 17 residues in the CDR3. From germline, CDR1 is MDHEN and CDR2 SYDVKM. Trimming took off 2 bases at V and 0 bases at J, with 17 bases between the two ends. In nucleotides, the CDR3 is TGTGCCAGCAGTTTACTTATGAGGGTCGGGAGCTCCTACGAGCAGTACTTC. It codes for CASSLLMRVGSSYEQYF.